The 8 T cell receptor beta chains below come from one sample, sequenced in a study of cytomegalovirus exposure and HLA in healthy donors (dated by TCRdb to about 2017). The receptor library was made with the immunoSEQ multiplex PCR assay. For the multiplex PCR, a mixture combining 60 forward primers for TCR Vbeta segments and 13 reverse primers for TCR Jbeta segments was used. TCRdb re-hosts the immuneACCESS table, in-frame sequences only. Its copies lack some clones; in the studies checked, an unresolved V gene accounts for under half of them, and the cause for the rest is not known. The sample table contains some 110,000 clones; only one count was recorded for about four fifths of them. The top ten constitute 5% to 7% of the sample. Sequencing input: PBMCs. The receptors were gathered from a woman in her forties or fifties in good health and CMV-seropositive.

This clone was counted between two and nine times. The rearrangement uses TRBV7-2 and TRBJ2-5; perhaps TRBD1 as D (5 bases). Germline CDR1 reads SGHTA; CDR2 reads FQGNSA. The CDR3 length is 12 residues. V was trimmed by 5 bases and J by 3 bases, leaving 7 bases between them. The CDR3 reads CASSPGKETQYF. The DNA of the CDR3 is TGTGCCAGCAGCCCAGGGAAAGAGACCCAGTACTTC.

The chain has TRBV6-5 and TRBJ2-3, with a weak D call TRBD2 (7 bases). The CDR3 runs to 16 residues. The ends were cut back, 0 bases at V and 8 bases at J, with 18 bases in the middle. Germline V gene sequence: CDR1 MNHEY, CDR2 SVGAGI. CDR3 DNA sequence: TGTGCCAGCAGTTACTCAGGCGGGGGCCGCTTGAGTACGCAGTATTTT. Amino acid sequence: CASSYSGGGRLSTQYF.

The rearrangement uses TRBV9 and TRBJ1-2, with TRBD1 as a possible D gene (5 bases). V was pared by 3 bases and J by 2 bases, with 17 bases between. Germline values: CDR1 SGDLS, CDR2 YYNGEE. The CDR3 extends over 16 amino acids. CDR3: CASSAGTPQENYGYTF. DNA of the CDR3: TGTGCCAGCAGCGCCGGGACTCCTCAAGAGAACTATGGCTACACCTTC.

For the CDR3, the DNA is TGTGCCAGCAGTTTTTGGACAGAGGGCTACACCTTC. It translates to CASSFWTEGYTF. This chain connects TRBV28 to TRBJ1-2; D might be TRBD1 (6 bases). Trimming pared 3 bases from V and 8 bases from J, leaving 10 bases between. This CDR3 spans 12 amino acids. CDR1 MDHEN and CDR2 SYDVKM come from the germline V gene.

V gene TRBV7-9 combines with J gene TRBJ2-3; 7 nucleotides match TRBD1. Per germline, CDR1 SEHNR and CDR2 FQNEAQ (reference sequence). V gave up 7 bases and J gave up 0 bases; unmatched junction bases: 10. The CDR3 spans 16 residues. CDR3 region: CASTPSGQVSTDTQYF. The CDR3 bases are TGTGCCAGCACCCCCTCCGGACAGGTCAGCACAGATACGCAGTATTTT. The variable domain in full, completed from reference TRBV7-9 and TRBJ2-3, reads DTGVSQNPRHKITKRGQNVTFRCDPISEHNRLYWYRQTLGQGPEFLTYFQNEAQLEKSRLLSDRFSAERPKGSFSTLEIQRTEQGDSAMYLCASTPSGQVSTDTQYFGPGTRLTVL.

The DNA for the CDR3 is TGTGCCATCAGTGATCCGGGGGGAGGGCGCGGCCAGCCCCAGCATTTT. Protein product: CAISDPGGGRGQPQHF. The chain combines TRBV10-3 with TRBJ1-5; D is perhaps TRBD1 (5 bases). V lost 3 bases and J 7 bases, leaving 19 bases between the germline ends. Germline V gene data show CDR1 as ENHRY and CDR2 as SYGVKD. The CDR3 is made up of 16 amino acids.

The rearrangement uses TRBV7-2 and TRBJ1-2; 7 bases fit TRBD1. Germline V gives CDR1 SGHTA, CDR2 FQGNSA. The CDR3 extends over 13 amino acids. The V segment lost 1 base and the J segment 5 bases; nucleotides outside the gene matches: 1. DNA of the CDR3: TGTGCCAGCAGCTTAGAACAGGGGTATGGCTACACCTTC. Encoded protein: CASSLEQGYGYTF.

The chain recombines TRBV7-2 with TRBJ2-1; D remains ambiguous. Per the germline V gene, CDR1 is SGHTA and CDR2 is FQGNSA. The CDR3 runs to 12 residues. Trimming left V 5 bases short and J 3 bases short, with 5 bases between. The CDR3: CASSINYNEQFF. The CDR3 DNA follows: TGTGCCAGCAGCATAAACTACAATGAGCAGTTCTTC.